This T cell receptor (beta chain) was sequenced during a study of cytomegalovirus exposure and HLA in healthy donors. V was clipped by 8 bases and J by 9 bases; unmatched bases: 6. Germline CDR1 WSHSY, CDR2 SAAADI. The CDR3 is 13 amino acids. Repertoires were generated with immunoSEQ multiplex PCR, while TCRdb's copy carries only in-frame clones and drops some. The sample consists of around 190,000 clones, about 84% of them appearing once. Regarding the study as a whole: First-cohort TCR clusters were later found to tend to co-occur in the 120 validation repertoires.

About this clone itself: Its antigen is still unknown.

This receptor was taken from a young woman in good health and CMV-seronegative. The chain links TRBV10-2 to TRBJ1-6; the match to TRBD1 covers 8 bases. Material for sequencing was PBMCs. CDR3 in amino acids: CASSGTGVSPLHF. CDR3 sequence (DNA): TGCGCCAGCTCCGGGACAGGAGTTTCACCCCTCCACTTT.